The sequence of this T cell receptor beta chain was determined in a study of cytomegalovirus exposure and HLA in healthy donors. Study-level information: Later, an analysis reported that the 95 to 150 validation repertoires had used the same platform as the roughly 660 first-cohort repertoires. Study-level results: The tendency of first-cohort TCR clusters to co-occur in the 120 validation repertoires was identified by a subsequent analysis.

Looked up from germline, CDR1 is SEHNR and CDR2 is FQNEAQ (reference sequence). The trim removed 4 bases at V and 0 bases at J, leaving 8 bases unmatched. The CDR3 has 16 residues. About this clone itself: Its matching antigen is unknown.

The table came from immunoSEQ multiplex PCR; TCRdb's copy has only in-frame clones and leaves some out. The data show around 130,000 clones, roughly 86% seen once. The sample taken for sequencing was PBMCs. The receptor was derived from a man aged 25 to 40 in good health and CMV-seronegative. The V call is TRBV7-9, the J call TRBJ1-2, with 7 bases aligning to TRBD1. CDR3 DNA sequence: TGTGCCAGCAGCTCCTACGACAGGGAAGCTAACTATGGCTACACCTTC. Its protein is CASSSYDREANYGYTF.